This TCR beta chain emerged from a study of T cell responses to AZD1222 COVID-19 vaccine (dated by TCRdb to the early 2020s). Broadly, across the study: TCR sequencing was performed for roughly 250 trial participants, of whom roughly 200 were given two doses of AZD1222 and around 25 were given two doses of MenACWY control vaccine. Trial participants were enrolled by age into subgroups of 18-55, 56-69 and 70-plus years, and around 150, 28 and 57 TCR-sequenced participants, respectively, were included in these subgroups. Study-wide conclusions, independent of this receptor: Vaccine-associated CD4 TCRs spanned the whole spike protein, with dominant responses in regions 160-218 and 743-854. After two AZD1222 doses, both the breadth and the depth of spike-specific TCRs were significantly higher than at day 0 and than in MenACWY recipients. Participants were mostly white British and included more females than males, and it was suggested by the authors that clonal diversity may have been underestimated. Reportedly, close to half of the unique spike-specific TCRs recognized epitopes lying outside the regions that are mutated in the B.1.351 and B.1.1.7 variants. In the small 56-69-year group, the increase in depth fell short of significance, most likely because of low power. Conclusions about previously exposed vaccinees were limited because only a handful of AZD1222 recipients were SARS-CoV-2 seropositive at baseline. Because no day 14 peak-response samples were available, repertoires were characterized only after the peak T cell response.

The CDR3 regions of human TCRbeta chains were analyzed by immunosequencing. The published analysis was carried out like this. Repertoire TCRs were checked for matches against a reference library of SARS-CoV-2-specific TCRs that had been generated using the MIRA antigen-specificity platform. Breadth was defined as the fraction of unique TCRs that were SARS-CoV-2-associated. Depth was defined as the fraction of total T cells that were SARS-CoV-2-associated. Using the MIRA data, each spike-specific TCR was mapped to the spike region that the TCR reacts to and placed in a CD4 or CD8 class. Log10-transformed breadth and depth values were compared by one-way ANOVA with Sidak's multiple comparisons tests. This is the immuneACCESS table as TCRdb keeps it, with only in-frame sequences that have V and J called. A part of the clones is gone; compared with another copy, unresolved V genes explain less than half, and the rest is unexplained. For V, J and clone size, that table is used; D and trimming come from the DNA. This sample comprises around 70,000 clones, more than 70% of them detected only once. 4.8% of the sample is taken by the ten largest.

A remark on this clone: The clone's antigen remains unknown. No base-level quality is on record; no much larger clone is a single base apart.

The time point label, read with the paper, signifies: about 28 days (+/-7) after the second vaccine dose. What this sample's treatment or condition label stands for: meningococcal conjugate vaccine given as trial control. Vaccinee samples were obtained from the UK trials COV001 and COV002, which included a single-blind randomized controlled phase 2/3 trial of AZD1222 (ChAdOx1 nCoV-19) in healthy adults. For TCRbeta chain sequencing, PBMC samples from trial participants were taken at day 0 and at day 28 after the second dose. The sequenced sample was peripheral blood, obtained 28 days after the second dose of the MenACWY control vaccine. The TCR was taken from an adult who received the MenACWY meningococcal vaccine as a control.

CDR3 region: CASSPSRGLYGYTF. The DNA sequence is TGCGCCAGCAGCCCTTCGAGGGGACTCTATGGCTACACCTTC. The rearrangement joined TRBV4-3 to TRBJ1-2; the best D guess is TRBD1, with 5 bases matching. Reading from cysteine to phenylalanine, the CDR3 counts 14 amino acids. The kept DNA is CDR3 alone, 42 bases in frame from the first base. Trimming removed 4 bases from V and 4 bases from J, leaving 13 bases between the germline ends. The germline V gene yields LGHNA for CDR1 and YSLEER for CDR2.